What follows is one T cell receptor beta chain and its context. Other nucleotide sequences in the sample specify the same CDR3. This sample was taken from a study of blood T cell repertoires in COVID-19. Overall study context: There were acute and convalescent COVID-19 samples, and they came from the United States, Italy and Spain.

Allocation to cohorts depended on clinical history reported by the participants. How the authors handled the data: How many nucleated cells were present was estimated from reference gene primer amplification. Using immunoSEQ multiplex PCR, the repertoire was profiled, and TCRdb retains in-frame clones only, with some absent. The DNA was the basis for D and trimming; V, J and clone size are from that table. The table includes about 260,000 clones, roughly nine tenths detected once. The TCR comes from a woman aged 45-60 years who had recovered from COVID-19. Sequenced: PBMCs or T cells enriched from blood (not recorded which).

The CDR3 here is CASSEAGGTEAFF. The CDR3 nucleotides read TGTGCCAGCAGTGAAGCCGGGGGCACTGAAGCTTTCTTT. The J gene is TRBJ1-1, the V gene TRBV2, with a tentative D call TRBD1 (5 bases). The CDR3 is 13 residues long. Between the trimmed V and J ends, which lost 0 bases and 4 bases, there was a span of 6 bases. The V gene's germline CDR1 is SNHLY and CDR2 FYNNEI.